The 20 T cell receptor beta chains below were found in one sample sequenced in a study of T cell responses to AZD1222 COVID-19 vaccine. The data were produced by immunoSEQ multiplex PCR, yet TCRdb's version contains in-frame clones alone and is incomplete. This table has under 150,000 clones, roughly 89% appearing once. The source was peripheral blood, collected 28 days after the second AZD1222 dose. The receptors come from an adult who received the AZD1222 COVID-19 vaccine.

The rearrangement uses TRBV6-2 or TRBV6-3 and TRBJ1-5; 10 positions match TRBD1. The CDR3 has 15 amino acids. The trim removed 5 bases at V and 6 bases at J, leaving 7 bases unmatched. In germline, CDR1 is MNHEY, CDR2 SVGEGT. The CDR3, as DNA: TGTGCCAGCAGTATCGACAGGGGGCACGGTCAGCCCCAGCATTTT. It yields the protein CASSIDRGHGQPQHF.

V gene TRBV4-1 combines with J gene TRBJ2-1, with 7 positions matching TRBD2. The junction had 11 bases not matched to a gene; V was cut back by 1 base and J by 5 bases. This CDR3 comprises 17 residues. The germline gives CDR1 MGHRA, CDR2 YSYEKL. The CDR3 protein is CASSQGVGLAANNEQFF. In DNA, the CDR3 is TGCGCCAGCAGCCAAGGGGTAGGGCTAGCGGCTAACAATGAGCAGTTCTTC.

The chain is built from TRBV30 and TRBJ1-2; perhaps TRBD1 as D (6 bases). Germline CDR1 reads GTSNPN; CDR2 reads SVGIG (reference sequence). Trimming removed 5 bases from V and 7 bases from J, with 17 bases in between. The CDR3 is made up of 13 amino acids. CDR3 loop: CAWRPGAAPGYTF. The CDR3 DNA follows: TGTGCCTGGCGTCCAGGGGCGGCGCCTGGCTACACCTTC.

This chain connects TRBV29-1 to TRBJ1-2; maybe TRBD1 (6 bases). The ends were cut back, 4 bases at V and 2 bases at J, with 8 bases in the middle. The CDR3 consists of 12 residues. The germline V gene encodes CDR1 SQVTM and CDR2 ANQGSEA. The CDR3 DNA reads TGCAGCGTTGGCCAGGGGAACTATGGCTACACCTTC. Translating gives CSVGQGNYGYTF. The entire variable domain, with the rest obtained from reference TRBV29-1 and TRBJ1-2, is as follows: SAVISQKPSRDICQRGTSLTIQCQVDSQVTMMFWYRQQPGQSLTLIATANQGSEATYESGFVIDKFPISRPNLTFSTLTVSNMSPEDSSIYLCSVGQGNYGYTFGSGTRLTVV.

The chain combines TRBV9 with TRBJ2-3; D is uncertain. Germline CDR1 is SGDLS and CDR2 is YYNGEE. V gave up 0 bases and J gave up 1 base, with 3 bases separating them. The CDR3 loop spans 13 amino acids. DNA for the CDR3: TGTGCCAGCAGCGTAGACCGCACAGATACGCAGTATTTT. Amino acids: CASSVDRTDTQYF.

This chain connects TRBV5-1 to TRBJ1-6, with D maybe TRBD1 (6 bases). CDR1 and CDR2 from the germline V gene are SGHRS and YFSETQ. V was pared by 4 bases and J by 8 bases, with 10 bases between. The CDR3 is 13 residues long. CDR3: CASSLGGDSPLHF. The CDR3 region has the DNA TGCGCCAGCAGCCTCGGGGGCGATTCACCCCTCCACTTT.

The table lists this clone with many counts. The rearrangement uses TRBV29-1 and TRBJ2-5, with D possibly TRBD1 on 6 matching bases. The CDR3 has 11 residues. Germline lookup yields CDR1 SQVTM and CDR2 ANQGSEA. V gave up 6 bases and J gave up 3 bases, with 8 bases separating them. CDR3 in amino acids: CSVNREETQYF. Written as DNA, the CDR3 is TGCAGCGTAAACAGGGAAGAGACCCAGTACTTC.

The CDR3 nucleotides are TGTGCCAGTAGTGGAGGTTATTCACCCCTCCACTTT. This translates into CASSGGYSPLHF. This chain uses TRBV19 with TRBJ1-6, with unresolved D. In germline, CDR1 is LNHDA, CDR2 SQIVND (reference sequence). V was cut by 5 bases and J by 8 bases, with 7 bases left in between. The CDR3 totals 12 residues.

This clone occurred once. The chain couples TRBV9 to TRBJ2-1; TRBD1 or TRBD2 may be the D gene (6 bases each). Germline CDR1 reads SGDLS; CDR2 reads YYNGEE. The CDR3 has 13 amino acids. Deletions cut 0 bases from V and 15 bases from J, with 16 bases between. The CDR3 protein is CASSVDGGRAPFF. For the CDR3, the DNA is TGTGCCAGCAGCGTAGATGGGGGGCGGGCTCCGTTCTTC.

The table lists this clone with a count of one. The gene calls are TRBV19 and TRBJ2-2; 7 positions match TRBD2. The CDR3 sequence is 12 residues long. The J segment lost 8 bases and the V segment lost 6 bases, leaving 3 bases of the junction unmatched. Germline CDR1 is LNHDA and CDR2 is SQIVND (reference sequence). Written as DNA, the CDR3 is TGTGCCAGTAGCTGGGGGGGAGGGGAGCTGTTTTTT. Translation: CASSWGGGELFF.

This chain joins TRBV6-5 and TRBJ2-1; D might be TRBD2 (6 bases). V was clipped by 4 bases and J by 6 bases, with 10 bases between them. The germline V gene encodes CDR1 MNHEY and CDR2 SVGAGI. The CDR3 totals 13 residues. Written as DNA, the CDR3 is TGTGCCAGCAGTTTATTGACTAGCAATGAGCAGTTCTTC. This gives the protein CASSLLTSNEQFF.

The chain has TRBV20-1 and TRBJ1-3; D unresolved. Trimming removed 3 bases from V and 2 bases from J, with 17 bases in between. This CDR3 comprises 16 residues. Germline-derived CDR1 and CDR2 are DFQATT and SNEGSKA (reference sequence). The CDR3: CSASVFVRETGNTIYF. CDR3 in DNA: TGCAGTGCTAGTGTCTTCGTCCGCGAAACTGGAAACACCATATATTTT.

J is TRBJ1-1 and V is TRBV7-9; D not resolved. V dropped 1 base and J dropped 7 bases, with 13 bases sitting between them. CDR1 and CDR2 from the germline V gene are SEHNR and FQNEAQ (reference sequence). This CDR3 has 14 amino acids. The CDR3 here is CASSLGATNGEAFF. For the CDR3, the DNA is TGTGCCAGCAGCTTAGGGGCTACGAACGGTGAAGCTTTCTTT.

This clone has a single count. The J gene is TRBJ2-3, the V gene TRBV9; 9 bases map to TRBD2. From germline, CDR1 is SGDLS and CDR2 YYNGEE. The CDR3 extends over 16 amino acids. V was clipped by 4 bases and J by 3 bases; unmatched bases: 9. The CDR3 coding sequence is TGTGCCAGCAGCCCCTTAGCGGGAGAAGGTACAGATACGCAGTATTTT. This encodes CASSPLAGEGTDTQYF.

This chain uses TRBV29-1 with TRBJ1-6, with 7 nucleotides matching TRBD1. Germline V CDR1 and CDR2: SQVTM, ANQGSEA. After removal of 7 bases from V and 10 bases from J, the junction contained 10 bases not matched to a gene. The CDR3 length is 13 residues. CDR3 sequence reads: CSALDREGSPLHF. The CDR3 bases are TGCAGCGCACTCGACAGGGAGGGATCACCCCTCCACTTT.

The genes are TRBV7-2 and TRBJ2-3; 7 bases line up with TRBD2. Looked up from germline, CDR1 is SGHTA and CDR2 is FQGNSA. The V segment lost 5 bases and the J segment 5 bases; nucleotides outside the gene matches: 10. The CDR3 covers 15 residues. The CDR3 DNA reads as TGTGCCAGCAGCGGACGCCTCACGGGAGGAGATACGCAGTATTTT. It yields the protein CASSGRLTGGDTQYF.

With respect to this clone: The sample holds other DNA sequences that translate to the same CDR3. The V and J genes are TRBV7-2 and TRBJ2-3, with no clear D. The CDR3 has 13 residues. Trimming left V 1 base short and J 3 bases short, with 5 bases between. The V gene's germline CDR1 is SGHTA and CDR2 FQGNSA. This CDR3 reads CASSLEPTDTQYF. CDR3 in DNA: TGTGCCAGCAGCTTAGAACCTACAGATACGCAGTATTTT.

This clone occurred once. This chain uses TRBV30 with TRBJ1-5; D gene uncertain. CDR3 length equals 13 residues. CDR1 and CDR2 (germline): GTSNPN, SVGIG (reference sequence). Between the trimmed V and J ends, which lost 0 bases and 3 bases, there was a span of 6 bases. CDR3 in amino acids: CAWSVRDNQPQHF. The CDR3 DNA sequence: TGTGCCTGGAGTGTACGCGACAATCAGCCCCAGCATTTT.

V is TRBV11-1 and J is TRBJ2-5, with D perhaps matching TRBD1 or TRBD2 (6 bases each). CDR1 is SGHAT, CDR2 FQDESV, per germline (reference sequence). The CDR3 is 15 residues long. Trimming cost V 5 bases and J 4 bases, with 17 bases left between them. CDR3 in DNA: TGTGCCAGCAGCCCCCGTGGAGGGGGTAGAGAGACCCAGTACTTC. This codes for CASSPRGGGRETQYF.

The chain has TRBV27 and TRBJ2-2; D call uncertain. CDR1 MNHEY and CDR2 SMNVEV come from the germline V gene (reference sequence). The CDR3 has 14 residues. V was clipped by 3 bases and J by 4 bases, with 9 bases between them. CDR3 coding DNA: TGTGCCAGCAGTTTTCTTGGGCCCACCGGGGAGCTGTTTTTT. This codes for CASSFLGPTGELFF.